Presented here are 16 T cell receptor beta chains from one specimen sequenced in a study of T-cell reconstitution after alpha-beta-depleted transplantation in children. A library of TCRbeta sequences, prepared with unique molecular identifiers, was generated. TCRdb itself ran the PCR reads through MiXCR, one entry per CDR3 protein. The sample lists 90,000 to 100,000 distinct CDR3 sequences, under 25% occurring once. This sample comprised PBMCs, obtained before TCRalphabeta/CD19-depleted stem cell transplant. These receptor sequences come from a boy aged 2-9 years with acute lymphoblastic leukemia, due to receive a stem cell transplant.

The table lists this clonotype with a few counts. The J gene is TRBJ2-1, the V gene TRBV4-2, with 7 bases identical to TRBD2. Germline trimming cut 8 bases from V and 10 bases from J; bases unmatched to any gene: 11. This CDR3 comprises 13 residues. The germline V gene has CDR1 LGHNA and CDR2 YNFKEQ. CDR3 sequence reads: CASRGGVPFEQFF. The CDR3 DNA reads as TGTGCCAGCCGGGGAGGGGTTCCCTTCGAGCAGTTCTTC.

This clonotype has a count of ten or more. The CDR3, as DNA: TGTGCCAGCAGTTTGAGTTATACGGGGTTAGATGGCTACACCTTC. Translation gives CASSLSYTGLDGYTF. The chain joins TRBV28 to TRBJ1-2, with D hard to call. The CDR3 extends over 15 amino acids. Germline CDR1 is MDHEN and CDR2 is SYDVKM. V was shortened by 3 bases and J by 6 bases, with 17 bases between the two germline ends.

The CDR3 is CSGGTGVYEQYF. The CDR3 DNA reads TGCAGCGGTGGGACAGGCGTTTACGAGCAGTACTTC. This chain uses TRBV29-1 with TRBJ2-7; 8 bases match TRBD1. The CDR3 has 12 residues. Looked up from germline, CDR1 is SQVTM and CDR2 is ANQGSEA. V was clipped by 7 bases and J by 4 bases; unmatched bases: 6.

The V and J genes are TRBV6-1 and TRBJ2-1; a weak D match, TRBD2 (6 bases). This CDR3 spans 14 amino acids. CDR1 and CDR2 (germline): MNHNS, SASEGT. The germline V and J ends were trimmed by 9 bases and 1 base, with 13 bases remaining between them. The CDR3 is CASDRGGSYNEQFF. CDR3 in DNA: TGTGCCAGTGATAGGGGAGGTTCCTACAATGAGCAGTTCTTC.

The sample holds a few counts of this clonotype. The CDR3 bases are TGTGCCAGCAGAAATACCGGAGCCTACAATGAGCAGTTCTTC. This translates into CASRNTGAYNEQFF. The J gene is TRBJ2-1, the V gene TRBV6-2 or TRBV6-3; no clear D gene. Germline V gene sequence: CDR1 MNHEY, CDR2 SVGEGT. This CDR3 region has 14 residues. V was trimmed by 6 bases and J by 2 bases, leaving 11 bases between them.

A single count supports this clonotype. The chain combines TRBV6-6 with TRBJ2-5; unclear D gene. V was pared by 7 bases and J by 4 bases, with 13 bases between. The CDR3 is made up of 13 amino acids. CDR1 and CDR2 from the germline V gene are MNHNY and SVGAGI (reference sequence). The CDR3: CASNVGWAETQYF. As DNA, the CDR3 is TGTGCCAGCAATGTCGGGTGGGCAGAGACCCAGTACTTC.

This clonotype showed up just a few times. V usage is TRBV5-1 and J usage is TRBJ2-3, with TRBD1 matching 8 bases. Trimming at V came to 9 bases and at J to 2 bases, leaving 14 bases not matched to a gene. CDR3 size: 16 residues. Germline V CDR1 and CDR2: SGHRS, YFSETQ. The CDR3 spells CATKSGQGASTDTQYF. CDR3 DNA: TGCGCCACGAAAAGCGGACAGGGCGCCTCCACAGATACGCAGTATTTT.

The table lists this clonotype with many counts. The rearrangement links TRBV9 to TRBJ2-3, with 8 positions matching TRBD1. This CDR3 has 16 residues. After removal of 4 bases from V and 3 bases from J, the junction contained 10 bases not matched to a gene. Germline loops: CDR1 SGDLS, CDR2 YYNGEE. The CDR3 loop reads CASSRIGQGRTDTQYF. As DNA, the CDR3 is TGTGCCAGCAGCCGAATTGGACAGGGAAGGACAGATACGCAGTATTTT.

The table lists this clonotype with a few counts. The DNA of the CDR3 is TGCGCCAGCAGCTTGGGGACTATCCTACCTGGGGCAGATACGCAGTATTTT. Protein product: CASSLGTILPGADTQYF. V gene TRBV5-1 combines with J gene TRBJ2-3; maybe TRBD2 (6 bases). The CDR3 is 17 residues long. V was clipped by 0 bases and J by 4 bases, with 18 bases between them. Germline V gene lookup returns CDR1 SGHRS and CDR2 YFSETQ.

In its sample, this clonotype was seen many times. The chain is built from TRBV2 and TRBJ1-5, with D perhaps TRBD1 (5 bases). The length of the CDR3 is 14 residues. Deletions cut 2 bases from V and 4 bases from J, with 9 bases between. In germline, CDR1 is SNHLY, CDR2 FYNNEI. The CDR3 DNA sequence: TGTGCCAGCAGTGAATGGGACGGAAATCAGCCCCAGCATTTT. This codes for CASSEWDGNQPQHF.

The chain joins TRBV7-4 to TRBJ1-4; D not certain. This CDR3 contains 11 residues. Deletions cut 2 bases from V and 8 bases from J, with 3 bases between. CDR1 and CDR2 from the germline V gene are SGHVT and SQSDAQ. The CDR3 nucleotides are TGTGCCAGCAGCTTAAAGGAAAAACTGTTTTTT. Protein product: CASSLKEKLFF.

The sample holds a few counts of this clonotype. The V gene is TRBV4-2, the J gene TRBJ2-1; 11 bases map to TRBD2. Germline V gene lookup returns CDR1 LGHNA and CDR2 YNFKEQ. The CDR3 loop spans 18 amino acids. The trim removed 4 bases at V and 6 bases at J, leaving 14 bases unmatched. The CDR3 loop reads CASSPKIAGTSGANEQFF. CDR3 DNA: TGTGCCAGCAGCCCCAAGATAGCCGGGACTAGCGGCGCCAATGAGCAGTTCTTC.

This clonotype has just a few counts. The chain has TRBV5-5 and TRBJ2-7, with D maybe TRBD2 (5 bases). Trimming took off 2 bases at V and 6 bases at J, with 18 bases between the two ends. Germline lookup yields CDR1 SGHKS and CDR2 YYEKEE (reference sequence). This CDR3 has 15 amino acids. Written as DNA, the CDR3 is TGTGCCAGCAGCTTAATGCCGGCTAGCCCCTCCGAGCAGTACTTC. It is translated as CASSLMPASPSEQYF.

The rearrangement links TRBV6-1 to TRBJ2-7; the match to TRBD1 covers 9 bases. Germline-derived CDR1 and CDR2 are MNHNS and SASEGT. The junction had 10 bases not matched to a gene; V was cut back by 6 bases and J by 4 bases. The CDR3 is 15 amino acids. Here the CDR3 DNA reads TGTGCCAGCAGACCGCCGGGACAGGGCCTTTACGAGCAGTACTTC. Translation: CASRPPGQGLYEQYF.

This clonotype occurred a few times. The chain recombines TRBV7-2 with TRBJ2-1; D perhaps matches TRBD2 (6 bases). The CDR3 runs 16 residues. V gave up 8 bases and J gave up 0 bases, with 17 bases separating them. CDR1 is SGHTA, CDR2 FQGNSA, per germline. CDR3 coding DNA: TGTGCCAGCGCCCGGGTGGCGGGGCACTCCTACAATGAGCAGTTCTTC. Its translation is CASARVAGHSYNEQFF.

In its sample, this clonotype was seen many times. This chain links TRBV5-5 with TRBJ2-3; D gene ambiguous. Germline loops: CDR1 SGHKS, CDR2 YYEKEE (reference sequence). The V and J ends lost 7 bases and 4 bases respectively, with 13 bases between them. CDR3 length: 13 residues. This CDR3 is CASGPVPADTQYF. As DNA, the CDR3 is TGTGCCAGCGGCCCCGTTCCTGCAGATACGCAGTATTTT.